Here is one T cell receptor beta chain with its context. The antigen remains undetermined. The data are from a study of T cells after yellow fever vaccination. In the study overall: Researchers used SMART-Seq v4 Ultra Low Input to prepare fractions that had low cell numbers.

General study results and limits: Post-booster repertoires again held most primary-vaccination clones (about 96% CD4, roughly 89% CD8).

The CDR3 extends over 12 amino acids. Trimming cost V 1 base and J 9 bases, with 13 bases left between them. CDR1 DFQATT and CDR2 SNEGSKA come from the germline V gene (reference sequence). A universal primer site and UMIs were added as TCR cDNA was made by 5'RACE template switching. Each CDR3 protein is one row after TCRdb ran MiXCR on the 5' RACE reads. The table records hundreds of thousands of distinct CDR3 sequences, about 12% of them present only once. Here the sequenced sample was PBMCs, taken on the day of the yellow fever booster vaccination. The origin of this receptor is a man between 25 and 39 years old who received the YFV17D yellow fever vaccine. The gene calls are TRBV20-1 and TRBJ2-7, with D perhaps TRBD2 (5 bases). CDR3 sequence reads: CSARVQNRGQYF. In DNA, the CDR3 is TGCAGTGCTAGAGTGCAGAACCGGGGGCAGTACTTC.